The 23 T cell receptor beta chains presented below share a single source sample, sequenced in a study of CD4 T cells in relation to SARS-CoV-2 and coronaviruses. Their cognate antigens are unknown. CD4+ T cells from unexposed donors were obtained before the COVID-19 pandemic (2011-2018). The cells were cultured for 10 days before CD4+ T cells were isolated. Method: immunoSEQ multiplex PCR; TCRdb's copy keeps in-frame clones and lacks some. This sample has 24,000 or so clones; around 75% occur once, and the top ten carry approximately 13%. Sequenced material: CD4+ T cells from PBMCs, cultured in vitro. The receptor source for this set is a human donor in good health.

The chain employs TRBV5-6 and TRBJ2-7, with 11 bases that match TRBD1. Germline CDR1 reads SGHDT; CDR2 reads YYEEEE. CDR3 length equals 15 residues. J lost 3 bases, V lost 1 base, and 3 bases had no gene match. The CDR3 sequence is CASSLHGTGGYEQYF. The CDR3 DNA reads TGTGCCAGCAGCTTGCATGGGACAGGGGGCTACGAGCAGTACTTC.

The V and J genes are TRBV6-5 and TRBJ1-2; 8 bases fit TRBD1. This CDR3 region has 12 residues. V lost 6 bases, J lost 3 bases, and 0 bases stayed unmatched. Germline CDR1 is MNHEY and CDR2 is SVGAGI. The chain's CDR3 is CASRQGDYGYTF. As DNA, the CDR3 is TGTGCCAGCAGACAGGGGGACTATGGCTACACCTTC.

The chain recombines TRBV23-1 with TRBJ2-7; either TRBD1 or TRBD2 may supply D (5 bases each). TRBV23-1 is sorted into the ORF group, with uncertain function. The length of the CDR3 is 16 residues. The ends were cut back, 2 bases at V and 2 bases at J, with 16 bases in the middle. The CDR3 loop reads CASSQPSRDLTYEQYF. CDR3 in DNA: TGCGCCAGCAGTCAACCCAGTCGGGACCTTACCTACGAGCAGTACTTC.

V gene TRBV20-1 combines with J gene TRBJ1-2; D unclear. Germline values: CDR1 DFQATT, CDR2 SNEGSKA (reference sequence). CDR3 length: 14 amino acids. Trimming removed 3 bases at V and 1 base at J, with 12 bases between. The CDR3 loop is CSASRSILNYGYTF. Here the CDR3 DNA reads TGCAGTGCTAGTAGGTCCATACTTAACTATGGCTACACCTTC.

The sample holds a few counts of this clone. This chain joins TRBV10-1 and TRBJ1-3, with no clear D. The CDR3 is 11 residues long. CDR1 and CDR2 (germline): WNHNN, SYGVQD (reference sequence). V dropped 9 bases and J dropped 1 base, with 4 bases sitting between them. The CDR3 here is CARESGNTIYF. The CDR3, as DNA: TGCGCCAGGGAATCTGGAAACACCATATATTTT.

This chain links TRBV6-6 with TRBJ2-5, with D tentatively TRBD2 (6 bases). Trimming cost V 5 bases and J 2 bases, with 27 bases left between them. Germline CDR1 MNHNY, CDR2 SVGAGI (reference sequence). The length of the CDR3 is 19 residues. CDR3 loop: CASSLFSPGTVGRQETQYF. CDR3 DNA sequence: TGTGCCAGCAGTCTATTTTCCCCCGGGACTGTCGGTAGGCAAGAGACCCAGTACTTC.

Only one count was recorded for this clone. The chain has TRBV14 and TRBJ2-7, with TRBD1 matching 9 bases. The CDR3 has 14 residues. The trim removed 4 bases at V and 2 bases at J, leaving 3 bases unmatched. Per germline, CDR1 SGHDN and CDR2 FVKESK. In nucleotides, the CDR3 is TGTGCCAGCAGCCGGGGACAGGGAACCTACGAGCAGTACTTC. Translation: CASSRGQGTYEQYF.

The chain uses TRBV11-2 and TRBJ2-3; 10 positions agree with TRBD1. The length of the CDR3 is 17 residues. Per the germline V gene, CDR1 is SGHAT and CDR2 is FQNNGV. Unmatched junction bases numbered 11, after V lost 0 bases and J lost 8 bases. In nucleotides, the CDR3 is TGTGCCAGCAGCTTAGATCTTGGGACAGGGGATATTGTTACGCAGTATTTT. Translation: CASSLDLGTGDIVTQYF.

J is TRBJ1-3 and V is TRBV21-1. TRBV21-1 is deemed a pseudogene. CDR3 length: 14 amino acids. CDR3 sequence (DNA): TGTGCCAGCAGCAAATCGGATGGGGGAAACACCATATATTTT. Translation gives CASSKSDGGNTIYF.

V gene TRBV5-4 combines with J gene TRBJ2-2; D is tentatively TRBD1 or TRBD2 (7 bases each). The germline V gene encodes CDR1 SGHNT and CDR2 YYREEE (reference sequence). Trimming pared 4 bases from V and 7 bases from J, leaving 23 bases between. The CDR3 is 17 residues long. The CDR3 region has the DNA TGTGCCAGCAGCCCGGGAGGTGGGACAGTAGCGGTCGGGGAGCTGTTTTTT. The encoded protein is CASSPGGGTVAVGELFF.

V and J are TRBV5-1 and TRBJ2-2; TRBD1 aligns across 9 bases. The germline V gene encodes CDR1 SGHRS and CDR2 YFSETQ. This CDR3 comprises 16 residues. The ends lost 4 bases at V and 7 bases at J; junction bases unmatched: 11. CDR3 nucleotides: TGCGCCAGCAGCCCGACCCCGGGACAGGGAAACGGGGAGCTGTTTTTT. The encoded protein is CASSPTPGQGNGELFF.

The chain joins TRBV24-1 to TRBJ2-3; the D gene is possibly TRBD1 (6 bases). Trimming cost V 3 bases and J 6 bases, with 18 bases left between them. Germline CDR1 KGHDR, CDR2 SFDVKD. This CDR3 has 16 amino acids. The CDR3 region is CATSDSRGLFLDTQYF. CDR3 nucleotide sequence: TGTGCCACCAGTGATAGCAGGGGCTTGTTTCTGGATACGCAGTATTTT.

The V call is TRBV5-1, the J call TRBJ2-1, with 11 bases lining up with TRBD2. The CDR3 totals 16 residues. Germline loops: CDR1 SGHRS, CDR2 YFSETQ. The V gene end was trimmed by 4 bases and the J gene end by 5 bases; junction bases not matched to a gene: 8. In DNA, the CDR3 is TGCGCCAGCAGCAACCTACTAGCGGGAGTGGACAATGAGCAGTTCTTC. Translated: CASSNLLAGVDNEQFF.

The chain employs TRBV2 and TRBJ2-1; D possibly matches TRBD1 or TRBD2 (5 bases each). The CDR3 has 14 amino acids. The V end was cut by 7 bases, the J end by 7 bases, with 17 bases between. Germline assignment: CDR1 SNHLY and CDR2 FYNNEI. The CDR3 is CASNLRERGNEQFF. The CDR3 DNA sequence: TGTGCCAGCAACTTGAGGGAGAGGGGAAATGAGCAGTTCTTC.

The chain links TRBV20-1 to TRBJ2-7, with D possibly TRBD1 on 6 matching bases. Germline V gene data show CDR1 as DFQATT and CDR2 as SNEGSKA (reference sequence). This CDR3 region has 14 residues. V was trimmed by 3 bases and J by 2 bases, leaving 14 bases between them. Here the CDR3 reads CSASSNRATYEQYF. The CDR3 DNA is TGCAGTGCTAGTTCTAACAGGGCAACCTACGAGCAGTACTTC.

This chain joins TRBV6-5 and TRBJ2-3; 8 bases are shared with TRBD2. The CDR3 length is 12 residues. J was trimmed by 6 bases and V by 9 bases; bases with no gene match: 5. Germline CDR1 MNHEY, CDR2 SVGAGI. The DNA of the CDR3 is TGTGCCAGTGGACTAGCATCGGATACGCAGTATTTT. Residues: CASGLASDTQYF.

V and J are TRBV2 and TRBJ2-7; TRBD1 agrees at 8 bases. The ends lost 6 bases at V and 2 bases at J; junction bases unmatched: 9. The CDR3 has 15 residues. Germline V gene data show CDR1 as SNHLY and CDR2 as FYNNEI. The CDR3, as DNA: TGTGCCAGCAGGGAAAGGACAGGGATGGCCTACGAGCAGTACTTC. It codes for CASRERTGMAYEQYF.

V usage is TRBV4-2 and J usage is TRBJ1-2; D is unresolved. With 0 bases removed from V and 4 bases from J, the gap between germline ends came to 12 bases. The CDR3 covers 15 residues. The V gene's germline CDR1 is LGHNA and CDR2 YNFKEQ. This CDR3 is CASSQEGQDLYGYTF. CDR3 nucleotide sequence: TGTGCCAGCAGCCAAGAAGGGCAGGACCTCTATGGCTACACCTTC.

The chain employs TRBV3-1 (or the pseudogene TRBV3-2) and TRBJ1-3; D possibly corresponds to TRBD1 (5 bases). The germline V and J ends were trimmed by 1 base and 4 bases, with 5 bases remaining between them. Per the germline V gene, CDR1 is LGHDT and CDR2 is YNNKEL (reference sequence). CDR3 size: 13 residues. CDR3 loop: CASSQGQGNTIYF. For the CDR3, the DNA is TGTGCCAGCAGCCAAGGACAGGGAAACACCATATATTTT.

This clone was found once. The rearrangement links TRBV3-1 (or the pseudogene TRBV3-2) to TRBJ1-1; D is possibly TRBD1 (5 bases). CDR1 is LGHDT, CDR2 YNNKEL, per germline (reference sequence). This CDR3 contains 15 residues. The germline V and J ends were trimmed by 1 base and 0 bases, with 9 bases remaining between them. CDR3 sequence (DNA): TGTGCCAGCAGCCAAGGACGACAGTTGAACACTGAAGCTTTCTTT. Residues: CASSQGRQLNTEAFF.

This chain links TRBV9 with TRBJ2-1; 16 bases map to TRBD2. CDR3 length: 18 residues. The V segment lost 4 bases and the J segment 1 base; nucleotides outside the gene matches: 5. Germline V gene sequence: CDR1 SGDLS, CDR2 YYNGEE. In nucleotides, the CDR3 is TGTGCCAGCAGCTCTCCGGGACTAGCGGGAGGGTCCTACAATGAGCAGTTCTTC. Residues: CASSSPGLAGGSYNEQFF.

This chain joins TRBV19 and TRBJ1-5, with D uncertain. V was cut by 3 bases and J by 3 bases, with 12 bases left in between. The germline V gene encodes CDR1 LNHDA and CDR2 SQIVND (reference sequence). The CDR3 has 15 amino acids. The CDR3 coding sequence is TGTGCCAGTAGTATGTCTTCCGGCGCCAATCAGCCCCAGCATTTT. It encodes CASSMSSGANQPQHF.

The chain couples TRBV7-8 to TRBJ2-2, with 9 nucleotides matching TRBD2. Germline V gene lookup returns CDR1 SGHVS and CDR2 FQNEAQ. J lost 0 bases, V lost 0 bases, and 5 bases had no gene match. CDR3 length equals 18 residues. CDR3 sequence (DNA): TGTGCCAGCAGCTTAGCTCGGCTAGCGGGGACGAACACCGGGGAGCTGTTTTTT. Encoded protein: CASSLARLAGTNTGELFF. Complete variable domain (other parts from reference TRBV7-8 and TRBJ2-2): GAGVSQSPRYKVAKRGQDVALRCDPISGHVSLFWYQQALGQGPEFLTYFQNEAQLDKSGLPSDRFFAERPEGSVSTLKIQRTQQEDSAVYLCASSLARLAGTNTGELFFGEGSRLTVL.